This TCR beta chain was captured by sequencing in a study of identical twins (dated by TCRdb to the mid-2010s). Study-level background: The study deep-sequenced TCR alpha and beta repertoires from monozygotic twins, unrelated adults of various ages and cord blood to test whether fetal clonotypes persist. To rule out contamination, the twin experiments were replicated at different times with different library preparation protocols.

All donors were healthy Caucasians. Three pairs of female monozygotic twins, all aged roughly 18 to 29 years, were included in the twin cohort. Positive isolation kits from Invitrogen were used to isolate the CD4+ and CD8+ T cell populations. This clonotype was counted between two and nine times. No antigen is known for it. No base qualities exist here, and no much larger clone lies one base off it. The library was generated by 5' RACE. Reads for this sample came from an Illumina HiSeq 2000. Template switching added a universal primer binding site, and the final cDNA carried a unique molecular identifier that allowed TCR cDNA molecules to be counted accurately. Specific primers in the conserved constant-segment region were used to synthesize first-strand cDNA for TCR alpha and beta chains. To control for contamination, each cDNA library was double barcoded with a SMART-Mk sample barcode plus Illumina barcodes. TruSeq adapter sequences, together with Illumina sample barcodes, were added in two successive PCR steps. TCR alpha and beta cDNA libraries were sequenced on the Illumina HiSeq platform with custom primers. The authors processed their data as follows. Raw reads were processed with MiGEC to extract unique molecular identifiers, and MiXCR was used to determine CDR3 positions. Recombination models were inferred per individual with the repgenHMM and IGoR tools using an EM algorithm. The analysis of shared clonotypes was done with the tcR package in R, with sharing normalized by the product of cloneset sizes. To study raw recombination free of thymic and clonal selection effects, out-of-frame nonproductive sequences were analyzed. Using fastp at Q25 and MiXCR, TCRdb reprocessed the public reads and kept productive beta chains. One record per CDR3 amino acid sequence lists the most common genes and DNA. In this record, the V and J calls reflect TCRdb's handling and not the investigators' own analysis. The sample table records roughly 480,000 distinct CDR3 sequences; approximately 24% of these occur just once. The ten biggest clones cover roughly 2.8% of the sample.

What the work shows at the level of the full study, not this receptor alone: Because the same donors could not be followed over many years, the conclusions depended on cross-sectional statistical analysis. The excess sharing between twins in beta out-of-frame sequences was weaker because fewer shared sequences reduced the signal-to-noise ratio. Fewer insertions were carried by abundant cord blood beta clonotypes; a weaker similar trend was observed in young adult naive repertoires, while no such trend was observed in memory repertoires. In monozygotic twins, recombination models systematically underestimated out-of-frame TCR alpha sharing, but the models matched the sharing seen between unrelated individuals. Zero-insertion analyses could be partly confounded by invariant T cells such as MAIT and iNKT, though diverse VJ usage argued against such confounding for most clonotypes. Compared with coincidental sharing between unrelated individuals, out-of-frame TCR alpha sequences shared between twins showed an excess of sequences with low generation probability.

These data were also reused for a study on T cells expressing NK-cell markers. The second study's paper adds: In sorted CD3+CD56+NKG2C+, CD3+CD56+NKG2C- and CD3+CD56-NKG2C+ T-cell subsets from about eight donors, TCR beta-chain repertoires were profiled. Among the eight sequenced donors, only one was HCMV-seronegative, while the other seven were HCMV-seropositive. To restrict sorting to alphabetaTCR-expressing T cells, an anti-gammadeltaTCR antibody was added in several experiments. In six donors, the dominant CD3+CD56+NKG2C+ clonotypes were found to rank among the top 10 CD8+ clonotypes and to make up roughly 1.0-8% of CD8+ T cells. Those dominant clonotypes were again the most abundant among CD3+CD56-NKG2C+ cells in a handful of donors, at about 25-65%. Whether the expanded NKG2C-expressing T cell clones were specific for HCMV antigens was left unclear. All eight donors whose samples were sequenced were randomly selected healthy volunteers, three of them men and five women. A commercial ELISA kit detecting HCMV-specific IgG in serum was used to determine HCMV serostatus. MIGEC handled demultiplexing of the reads and grouping by UMI, while MiTCR was used to assemble and quantify clonotypes. To exclude erroneous sequences, any TCR cDNA sequence not supported by at least two reads was discarded. The tcR package was used for downstream repertoire analysis, with clonotypes matched between fractions based on CDR3 nucleotide sequence plus V segment. Antigen specificity was annotated against VDJdb with VDJmatch, allowing one amino acid substitution in CDR3.

This clonotype was sampled from a woman under 30 in good health. Sequences were obtained from CD4+ T cells sorted from blood.

The CDR3 amino acid sequence is: CSAGDRGNRQPQHF. In nucleotides, the sequence is TGCAGTGCTGGGGACAGGGGTAATCGTCAGCCCCAGCATTTT. Recombination connected TRBV20-1 to TRBJ1-5, with 10 bases in between that match TRBD1. Germline trimming amounts to 5 bases on V and 6 bases on J, with 7 as the count of junction bases outside the gene matches. From cysteine to phenylalanine, the CDR3 is 14 amino acids long. This entry keeps only the CDR3 DNA: 42 bases, framed from base 1. The germline V gene (reference sequence) yields DFQATT for CDR1 and SNEGSKA for CDR2.